This T cell receptor beta chain was retrieved from a study of CD8+ T cells in alopecia areata. After isolation, RNA underwent reverse transcription to generate cDNA as the sequencing template. The method was immunoSEQ multiplex PCR; TCRdb's version includes in-frame clones alone and lacks a portion of them. The table lists roughly 100,000 clones, 45% to 60% of them singletons. This receptor was identified in a human donor in good health. Sequences were obtained from CD4+ T cells sorted from blood.

The CDR3 spells CASSPQGPNSPLHF. The DNA of the CDR3 is TGTGCCAGCTCACCTCAGGGACCTAATTCACCCCTCCACTTT. The chain combines TRBV18 with TRBJ1-6, with D perhaps matching TRBD1 (5 bases). Trimming cost V 3 bases and J 6 bases, with 9 bases left between them. Germline V gene lookup returns CDR1 KGHSH and CDR2 LQKENI. The CDR3 is 14 amino acids.